The TCR beta chain described here comes from a study of regulatory T cells in long-lasting Graves disease. The wider study: Graves' cases, newly diagnosed, had used antithyroid drugs under 3 months.

The CDR3 consists of 14 residues. The V end was cut by 2 bases, the J end by 8 bases, with 12 bases between. CDR1 and CDR2 from the germline V gene are SGHVS and FQNEAQ. Investigators prepared the TCR beta libraries by applying iRepertoire HTBI primers and Arm-PCR of CDR3 regions. TCRdb used MiXCR to reprocess the multiplex PCR reads, holding one entry per CDR3 protein. The sample holds about 420,000 distinct CDR3 sequences; about 17% are singletons and the top ten take around 23%. This clonotype was seen more than once but under ten times. The time point here: newly diagnosed GD, antithyroid drugs for less than 3 months. After RNA was extracted from PBMCs, the TCR library was made from it. The same data also went into a second study, on T cells in Graves' hyperthyroidism and ophthalmopathy. As that study records: Uncontrolled infection, other autoimmune disease, pregnancy or lactation led to exclusion. The model identified upcoming ophthalmopathy a median about 6.5 months ahead of onset.

Sequenced here: peripheral blood mononuclear cells (PBMCs), sampled at new diagnosis, from a patient treated with antithyroid drugs. The chain uses TRBV7-8 and TRBJ1-4; D is unclear. The clonotype was recovered from a woman aged 18-30 years with Graves disease. The chain's CDR3 is CASSLKGPAEKLFF. In DNA form, the CDR3 reads TGTGCCAGCAGCTTAAAGGGCCCGGCGGAAAAACTGTTTTTT.